Listed here are 28 T cell receptor beta chains from one sample, sequenced in a study of cytomegalovirus exposure and HLA in healthy donors. Profiled with immunoSEQ multiplex PCR; TCRdb holds only in-frame clones, not every one. This table holds about 130,000 clones, approximately 89% found once. The specimen sequenced was PBMCs. The receptors derive from a young woman in good health and CMV-seropositive.

This clone was detected only once. V gene TRBV5-6 combines with J gene TRBJ2-1; no clear D. The germline gives CDR1 SGHDT, CDR2 YYEEEE. With 2 bases removed from V and 8 bases from J, the gap between germline ends came to 14 bases. This CDR3 has 14 amino acids. The DNA for the CDR3 is TGTGCCAGCAGCTTTACGACTGTAGTTCATGAGCAGTTCTTC. Protein: CASSFTTVVHEQFF.

The chain is built from TRBV7-9 and TRBJ2-3; TRBD2 agrees at 7 bases. Trimming cost V 0 bases and J 4 bases; bases outside gene matches: 4. The length of the CDR3 is 15 residues. The germline V gene has CDR1 SEHNR and CDR2 FQNEAQ (reference sequence). DNA of the CDR3: TGTGCCAGCAGCTTAGCGGGGGGGTTCTCAGATACGCAGTATTTT. Its protein product is CASSLAGGFSDTQYF. The entire variable domain, with the rest obtained from reference TRBV7-9 and TRBJ2-3, is as follows: DTGVSQNPRHKITKRGQNVTFRCDPISEHNRLYWYRQTLGQGPEFLTYFQNEAQLEKSRLLSDRFSAERPKGSFSTLEIQRTEQGDSAMYLCASSLAGGFSDTQYFGPGTRLTVL.

This chain joins TRBV19 and TRBJ2-5; 9 bases are shared with TRBD2. This CDR3 contains 15 residues. Germline values: CDR1 LNHDA, CDR2 SQIVND (reference sequence). The J segment lost 5 bases and the V segment lost 5 bases, leaving 9 bases of the junction unmatched. Here the CDR3 reads CASSVAGGRVETQYF. The CDR3 DNA reads TGTGCCAGTAGTGTCGCGGGGGGGCGGGTTGAGACCCAGTACTTC. Supplemented by reference TRBV19 and TRBJ2-5, the full variable domain reads DGGITQSPKYLFRKEGQNVTLSCEQNLNHDAMYWYRQDPGQGLRLIYYSQIVNDFQKGDIAEGYSVSREKKESFPLTVTSAQKNPTAFYLCASSVAGGRVETQYFGPGTRLLVL.

This clone has a single count. This chain uses TRBV27 with TRBJ2-1, with 14 positions matching TRBD2. The CDR3 loop spans 16 amino acids. V lost 5 bases and J lost 9; bases outside the gene matches: 9. CDR1 is MNHEY and CDR2 is SMNVEV in the germline V gene (reference sequence). DNA for the CDR3: TGTGCCAGCAGTGCGTCGACTAGCGGGGGGGCAGGTGAGCAGTTCTTC. Its translation is CASSASTSGGAGEQFF.

The chain carries TRBV27 and TRBJ2-1; 12 nucleotides agree with TRBD1. The V and J ends lost 3 bases and 7 bases, in that order; junction bases with no gene match: 7. The CDR3 loop spans 16 amino acids. CDR1 and CDR2 from the germline V gene are MNHEY and SMNVEV (reference sequence). The CDR3 protein is CASSFAGQGARNEQFF. In DNA form, the CDR3 reads TGTGCCAGCAGTTTCGCGGGACAGGGGGCGAGGAATGAGCAGTTCTTC.

The rearrangement links TRBV6-6 to TRBJ1-2, with 9 positions matching TRBD1. CDR3 length equals 13 residues. Trimming took 6 bases from V and 10 from J; bases not matched to a gene: 9. Per the germline V gene, CDR1 is MNHNY and CDR2 is SVGAGI (reference sequence). The CDR3 spells CASSPRDRVNYTF. CDR3 bases: TGTGCCAGCAGCCCCCGGGACAGGGTAAACTACACCTTC.

This clone was observed a few times. The chain joins TRBV6-6 to TRBJ2-7, with D possibly matching TRBD2 (6 bases). V gave up 6 bases and J gave up 11 bases, with 14 bases separating them. Germline V gene data show CDR1 as MNHNY and CDR2 as SVGAGI (reference sequence). The CDR3 runs to 11 residues. The chain's CDR3 is CASRISGVEYF. The CDR3 DNA reads as TGTGCCAGCAGGATTAGCGGCGTGGAGTACTTC.

The chain links TRBV7-6 to TRBJ2-1; tentatively, D is TRBD1 (5 bases). Germline V gene data show CDR1 as SGHVS and CDR2 as FNYEAQ. V lost 1 base and J lost 2, with 9 bases in between. The CDR3 spans 15 residues. The DNA for the CDR3 is TGTGCCAGCAGCTTAGGAACAGGTCCCTACAATGAGCAGTTCTTC. Amino acids: CASSLGTGPYNEQFF.

V usage is TRBV5-1 and J usage is TRBJ2-7, with D unresolved. This CDR3 contains 15 residues. Germline CDR1 is SGHRS and CDR2 is YFSETQ. V was pared by 0 bases and J by 3 bases, with 13 bases between. The CDR3 protein is CASSLVTSVNYEQYF. The CDR3 region has the DNA TGCGCCAGCAGCTTGGTAACATCAGTTAACTACGAGCAGTACTTC.

The genes are TRBV27 and TRBJ2-2; D not resolved. V was shortened by 0 bases and J by 6 bases, with 5 bases between the two germline ends. The CDR3 has 13 residues. Germline loops: CDR1 MNHEY, CDR2 SMNVEV (reference sequence). The DNA of the CDR3 is TGTGCCAGCAGTTTATCTTATCCCGGGGAGCTGTTTTTT. Encoded protein: CASSLSYPGELFF.

The V gene is TRBV28, the J gene TRBJ1-1; 9 bases are a match to TRBD1. Germline assignment: CDR1 MDHEN and CDR2 SYDVKM. The CDR3 sequence is 14 residues long. V shed 3 bases, J shed 6 bases, and the junction held 5 bases outside the gene matches. This CDR3 is CASSFGQGKAEAFF. Written as DNA, the CDR3 is TGTGCCAGCAGTTTCGGACAGGGGAAGGCTGAAGCTTTCTTT.

The CDR3 here is CASSGPYTGELFF. CDR3 nucleotide sequence: TGTGCCAGCAGCGGGCCCTACACCGGGGAGCTGTTTTTT. This chain links TRBV5-4 with TRBJ2-2; D gene uncertain. Germline V gives CDR1 SGHNT, CDR2 YYREEE (reference sequence). With 4 bases removed from V and 3 bases from J, the gap between germline ends came to 7 bases. The CDR3 loop spans 13 amino acids.

This chain uses TRBV27 with TRBJ2-7; 8 positions agree with TRBD1. CDR1 and CDR2 from the germline V gene are MNHEY and SMNVEV (reference sequence). The CDR3 runs to 15 residues. V trimming: 0 bases; J trimming: 3 bases; junction bases outside the gene matches: 4. As DNA, the CDR3 is TGTGCCAGCAGTTTATCAGGACAGGGACTCTACGAGCAGTACTTC. Translated, it gives CASSLSGQGLYEQYF.

V usage is TRBV7-9 and J usage is TRBJ1-5; TRBD1 agrees at 9 bases. V was pared by 2 bases and J by 1 base, with 3 bases of the junction left unmatched. The germline CDR1 and CDR2 sequences are SEHNR and FQNEAQ (reference sequence). CDR3 length: 16 amino acids. The CDR3: CASSLRDRVSNQPQHF. In DNA form, the CDR3 reads TGTGCCAGCAGCTTACGGGACAGGGTAAGCAATCAGCCCCAGCATTTT.

The V call is TRBV7-3, the J call TRBJ2-5; 14 nucleotides align to TRBD2. The CDR3 is 16 residues long. The ends lost 5 bases at V and 1 base at J; junction bases unmatched: 3. The germline gives CDR1 SGHTA, CDR2 FQGTGA. CDR3 sequence reads: CASSPGLAGGQETQYF. CDR3 bases: TGTGCCAGCAGCCCCGGACTAGCGGGGGGCCAAGAGACCCAGTACTTC.

In DNA form, the CDR3 reads TGTGCCTTGAGACTCTCTGGGGCCAACGTCCTGACTTTC. This gives the protein CALRLSGANVLTF. The V gene is TRBV30, the J gene TRBJ2-6; D uncertain. Germline-derived CDR1 and CDR2 are GTSNPN and SVGIG (reference sequence). V gave up 7 bases and J gave up 0 bases, with 7 bases separating them. This CDR3 region has 13 residues.

The rearrangement uses TRBV5-8 and TRBJ2-2, with a weak D call TRBD2 (5 bases). Trimming took off 4 bases at V and 6 bases at J, with 10 bases between the two ends. Germline values: CDR1 SGHTS, CDR2 YDEGEE. The CDR3 is 13 amino acids. CDR3 bases: TGTGCCAGCAGCCCCCCCGGGGCCGGGGAGCTGTTTTTT. This codes for CASSPPGAGELFF.

The CDR3 DNA reads as TGTGCCAGCAGCCCGGGACAGGGGAACACTGAAGCTTTCTTT. Its translation: CASSPGQGNTEAFF. V gene TRBV7-9 combines with J gene TRBJ1-1, with TRBD1 identical over 9 bases. Looked up from germline, CDR1 is SEHNR and CDR2 is FQNEAQ (reference sequence). There are 14 residues in the CDR3. V trimming: 5 bases; J trimming: 1 base; junction bases outside the gene matches: 2.

The chain links TRBV14 to TRBJ1-1; 7 nucleotides align to TRBD1. The CDR3 covers 13 residues. The V segment lost 5 bases and the J segment 9 bases; nucleotides outside the gene matches: 9. CDR1 SGHDN and CDR2 FVKESK come from the germline V gene. CDR3 sequence reads: CASSSQGSVKAFF. The CDR3 DNA is TGTGCCAGCAGCTCACAGGGGAGCGTGAAAGCTTTCTTT. Based on the CDR3 plus reference TRBV14 and TRBJ1-1, the full variable domain is EAGVTQFPSHSVIEKGQTVTLRCDPISGHDNLYWYRRVMGKEIKFLLHFVKESKQDESGMPNNRFLAERTGGTYSTLKVQPAELEDSGVYFCASSSQGSVKAFFGQGTRLTVV.

The chain uses TRBV2 and TRBJ2-2; maybe TRBD1 (5 bases). The CDR3 is made up of 15 amino acids. Germline values: CDR1 SNHLY, CDR2 FYNNEI. V lost 5 bases and J 0 bases, leaving 10 bases between the germline ends. The DNA of the CDR3 is TGTGCCAGCAGTAGCCAGGGCACGAACACCGGGGAGCTGTTTTTT. Its translation: CASSSQGTNTGELFF.

The chain links TRBV7-4 to TRBJ2-7, with a possible D match to TRBD1 (6 bases). The CDR3 loop spans 14 amino acids. V was clipped by 5 bases and J by 3 bases, with 14 bases between them. Germline values: CDR1 SGHVT, CDR2 SQSDAQ. The CDR3 DNA reads as TGTGCCAGCAGCGCAAACAGGGTAAACTACGAGCAGTACTTC. Its protein product is CASSANRVNYEQYF.

The chain links TRBV30 to TRBJ2-1; tentative D call: TRBD2 (6 bases). The CDR3 runs to 17 residues. Looked up from germline, CDR1 is GTSNPN and CDR2 is SVGIG (reference sequence). V gave up 0 bases and J gave up 0 bases, with 15 bases separating them. CDR3 coding DNA: TGTGCCTGGAGTGTAGACGTTTCGGGGGTCTCCTACAATGAGCAGTTCTTC. This translates into CAWSVDVSGVSYNEQFF.

The genes are TRBV7-2 and TRBJ1-1, with D tentatively TRBD1 (6 bases). Germline loops: CDR1 SGHTA, CDR2 FQGNSA. The CDR3 runs to 14 residues. Trimming pared 6 bases from V and 4 bases from J, leaving 15 bases between. CDR3 sequence: CASRGTTGSTEAFF. The CDR3 region has the DNA TGTGCCAGCAGAGGGACGACAGGTAGCACTGAAGCTTTCTTT.

The V and J genes are TRBV4-2 and TRBJ1-1; the D gene is possibly TRBD1 (5 bases). CDR1 is LGHNA and CDR2 is YNFKEQ in the germline V gene. The CDR3 covers 13 residues. Trimming took 4 bases from V and 1 from J, leaving 7 bases between them. CDR3 nucleotides: TGTGCCAGCAGCCTCGGACAGAACACTGAAGCTTTCTTT. It encodes CASSLGQNTEAFF.

V and J are TRBV28 and TRBJ1-5; 7 positions match TRBD1. The CDR3 length is 14 residues. Germline CDR1 is MDHEN and CDR2 is SYDVKM. The junction had 6 bases not matched to a gene; V was cut back by 4 bases and J by 6 bases. The DNA for the CDR3 is TGTGCCAGCAGTTCGAGGGGGCACATTCAGCCCCAGCATTTT. As protein: CASSSRGHIQPQHF.

This chain joins TRBV5-5 and TRBJ1-1, with TRBD1 as a possible D gene (5 bases). The CDR3 totals 14 residues. Deletions cut 3 bases from V and 7 bases from J, with 16 bases between. The germline V gene has CDR1 SGHKS and CDR2 YYEKEE (reference sequence). Here the CDR3 reads CASSSIRTLNEAFF. The CDR3 DNA reads as TGTGCCAGCAGCTCCATACGGACACTTAATGAAGCTTTCTTT.

The CDR3 sequence is CASSDKSTDTQYF. The CDR3 DNA is TGTGCCAGCAGTGACAAGTCCACAGATACGCAGTATTTT. The chain joins TRBV28 to TRBJ2-3; no definite D call. Germline V gene data show CDR1 as MDHEN and CDR2 as SYDVKM. The CDR3 spans 13 residues. V was cut by 5 bases and J by 2 bases, with 8 bases left in between.

The chain has TRBV7-2 and TRBJ2-7; 12 nucleotides match TRBD2. The junction had 8 bases not matched to a gene; V was cut back by 6 bases and J by 2 bases. Per germline, CDR1 SGHTA and CDR2 FQGNSA. The CDR3 contains 16 residues. CDR3 amino acids: CASRRLTSGGTYEQYF. In DNA, the CDR3 is TGTGCCAGCAGACGACTAACTAGCGGGGGGACCTACGAGCAGTACTTC.